This TCR beta chain was identified during a study of T cells after yellow fever vaccination. For the study at large: Preparation of fractions with low cell numbers was performed using SMART-Seq v4 Ultra Low Input.

Concerning this clonotype itself: Its specificity is not known.

The study's findings and limits: Re-detected after boosting: most primary clones, more than 95% of CD4 and 88% of CD8. Repertoires sorted by FACS could include abundant clonotypes that are contaminants from the bulk population.

Germline V gives CDR1 LNHDA, CDR2 SQIVND (reference sequence). This CDR3 contains 13 residues. The V end lost 10 bases, the J end lost 8 bases, and 18 bases lay between the germline ends. Production of TCR cDNA was by 5'RACE template switching, which also added a universal primer site and UMIs. TCRdb used MiXCR to reprocess the 5' RACE reads, holding one entry per CDR3 protein. The sample holds about 350,000 distinct CDR3 sequences, around 10% seen once. Specimen: PBMCs, collected on the day of the first yellow fever vaccination. The chain couples TRBV19 to TRBJ2-4, with D unresolved. This clonotype was obtained from a man in his late teens or twenties who received the YFV17D yellow fever vaccine. The CDR3 sequence: CAIKLPVSDIQYF. The CDR3 DNA follows: TGTGCCATTAAACTCCCAGTCTCAGACATTCAGTACTTC.